Listed below are T cell receptor beta chains from one sample, sequenced in a study of cytomegalovirus exposure and HLA in healthy donors. Only in-frame clones appear in the TCRdb table, and some are missing; sequencing was by immunoSEQ multiplex PCR. The profile shows hundreds of thousands of clones, about nine tenths of them singletons. The sequenced material came from PBMCs. The origin of the receptors is a young woman in good health and CMV-seronegative. The CDR3 runs from the conserved cysteine through the conserved F or W. D genes are given only for firm matches. Size tells how often a clone was seen (once, few, many) or the class of an expanded clone, and some rows leave it out.

abundance	v_gene	d_gene	j_gene	CDR3nt	CDR3aa
NA	TRBV5-1	TRBD1	TRBJ2-1	TGCGCCAGCAGCTTCCTTGGACAGGGGGCGAATGAGCAGTTCTTC	CASSFLGQGANEQFF
once	TRBV7-8	TRBD2	TRBJ2-7	TGTGCCAGCAGCGAACGACAGCGGGAGGGTAACGAGCAGTACTTC	CASSERQREGNEQYF
NA	TRBV28	NA	TRBJ1-2	TGTGCCAGCAGCCTTCTAGGCTATGGCTACACCTTC	CASSLLGYGYTF
NA	TRBV6-5	TRBD1	TRBJ1-6	TGTGCCAGCAAGGGACAGGCCTCCTATAATTCACCCCTCCACTTT	CASKGQASYNSPLHF
few	TRBV5-1	TRBD1	TRBJ2-5	TGCGCCAGCAGGAGACAGGGGCAAGAGACCCAGTACTTC	CASRRQGQETQYF
NA	TRBV7-8	TRBD1	TRBJ1-2	TGTGCCAGCAGCTTAGATGGTATCCGGGACAGGGGAGGCTACACCTTC	CASSLDGIRDRGGYTF
NA	TRBV27	NA	TRBJ1-1	TGTGCCAGCAAGGGGCCCATGAACACTGAAGCTTTCTTT	CASKGPMNTEAFF
NA	TRBV29-1	TRBD1	TRBJ1-1	TGCAGCGTCGAGGGACAGGTGAACACTGAAGCTTTCTTT	CSVEGQVNTEAFF
NA	TRBV2	TRBD1	TRBJ2-7	TGTGCCAGCAGCACGGGACAGCCGTACTACGAGCAGTACTTC	CASSTGQPYYEQYF
NA	TRBV9	TRBD2	TRBJ2-1	TGTGCCAGCAGCGTTCCGGGACTAGCATCCTCAGGGAGCTCCTACAATGAGCAGTTCTTC	CASSVPGLASSGSSYNEQFF
few	TRBV5-1	TRBD1	TRBJ2-7	TGCGCCAGCAGCCTTACAGGACAGGGGGGCTACGAGCAGTACTTC	CASSLTGQGGYEQYF
NA	TRBV7-2	NA	TRBJ2-2	TGTGCCAGCAGCTTCTTGCAGGCCGGGGAGCTGTTTTTT	CASSFLQAGELFF
NA	TRBV7-8	NA	TRBJ2-2	TGTGCCAGCAGCCCAGGCCGGCGGGTTTGGGCCGGGGAGCTGTTTTTT	CASSPGRRVWAGELFF
NA	TRBV11-2	TRBD1	TRBJ2-7	TGTGCCAGCAGCCCAAGAACAGGGGGTCTTCTCTACGAGCAGTACTTC	CASSPRTGGLLYEQYF
few	TRBV4-1	NA	TRBJ1-4	TGCGCCAGCAGCCAAGATCGGGGGGCGAATGAAAAACTGTTTTTT	CASSQDRGANEKLFF
NA	TRBV11-2	TRBD1	TRBJ2-2	TGTGCCAGCAGCAGACAGGGGACCACCGGGGAGCTGTTTTTT	CASSRQGTTGELFF
NA	TRBV2	TRBD1	TRBJ1-2	TGTGCCAGCAGTGAAGACAGGGGCTATGGCTACACCTTC	CASSEDRGYGYTF
NA	TRBV9	NA	TRBJ2-2	TGTGCCAGCAGCCAACCCGACGGGGTAGCCGGGGAGCTGTTTTTT	CASSQPDGVAGELFF
NA	TRBV7-3	NA	TRBJ2-7	TGTGCCAGCAGCTTAGGTAGATCCTACGAGCAGTACTTC	CASSLGRSYEQYF
NA	TRBV25-1	TRBD1	TRBJ1-1	TGTGCCAGCAGTCGACAGGGGGCCGGTGAAGCTTTCTTT	CASSRQGAGEAFF
NA	TRBV28	NA	TRBJ2-7	TGTGCCAGCAGTTTGCCCGGCTACGAGCAGTACTTC	CASSLPGYEQYF
NA	TRBV6-5	TRBD1	TRBJ1-2	TGTGCCAGCAGGGGGACAGGTACTAACTACGGCTACACCTTC	CASRGTGTNYGYTF
NA	TRBV28	NA	TRBJ2-7	TGTGCCAGCAACCGAGGGGCAGGGGAGAACGAGCAGTACTTC	CASNRGAGENEQYF
NA	TRBV6-6	TRBD1	TRBJ2-2	TGTGCCAGCAACCCTGGGACAGGACGCACCGGGGAGCTGTTTTTT	CASNPGTGRTGELFF
few	TRBV28	NA	TRBJ1-4	TGTGCCAGCAGTTCAGTCCCAACGGGGCTGTTTTTT	CASSSVPTGLFF
NA	TRBV6-1	NA	TRBJ1-5	TGTGCCAGCCAGGCGGCGGGCCCCCAGAAGCCCCAGCATTTT	CASQAAGPQKPQHF
NA	TRBV28	NA	TRBJ1-2	TGTGCCAGCGGAGGGACTGTGGGGTTGAATGGCTACACCTTC	CASGGTVGLNGYTF
few	TRBV10-3	NA	TRBJ2-7	TGTGCCATCAGGTTCCAACCTTCGAGTGGGGCGGCCTACGAGCAGTACTTC	CAIRFQPSSGAAYEQYF
once	TRBV4-1	NA	TRBJ2-7	TGCGCCAGCAGCCAAGATAAGGGGCAGCAGTACTTC	CASSQDKGQQYF
NA	TRBV5-1	TRBD2	TRBJ2-7	TGCGCCAGCAGCTCCGATTCTAGCGGGAGATCTTCCGAGCAGTACTTC	CASSSDSSGRSSEQYF
NA	TRBV4-2	TRBD2	TRBJ2-7	TGTGCCAGCAGCCAAATCCAAGCGGGAGGGCCTTACGAGCAGTACTTC	CASSQIQAGGPYEQYF
NA	TRBV27	NA	TRBJ2-3	TGTGCCAGCAGTTCTTCTTATACGCAGTATTTT	CASSSSYTQYF
NA	TRBV11-3	TRBD2	TRBJ2-1	TGTGCCAGCAGCTCCCGAACTAGCGGGAGGGCCCATGAGCAGTTCTTC	CASSSRTSGRAHEQFF
NA	TRBV25-1	NA	TRBJ2-7	TGTGCCAGCAGTGTCCCCGGGTTACCCTACGAGCAGTACTTC	CASSVPGLPYEQYF
NA	TRBV7-9	TRBD1	TRBJ2-5	TGTGCCAGCAGCTTCACAGGGGCAGTCGGGACCCAGTACTTC	CASSFTGAVGTQYF
NA	TRBV30	NA	TRBJ1-1	TGTGCCTGGAGCCGCTTCCAGGGATACACTGAAGCTTTCTTT	CAWSRFQGYTEAFF
NA	TRBV19	NA	TRBJ2-7	TGTGCCAGTAGCCTGGGAACAGGTGCTTACTACGAGCAGTACTTC	CASSLGTGAYYEQYF